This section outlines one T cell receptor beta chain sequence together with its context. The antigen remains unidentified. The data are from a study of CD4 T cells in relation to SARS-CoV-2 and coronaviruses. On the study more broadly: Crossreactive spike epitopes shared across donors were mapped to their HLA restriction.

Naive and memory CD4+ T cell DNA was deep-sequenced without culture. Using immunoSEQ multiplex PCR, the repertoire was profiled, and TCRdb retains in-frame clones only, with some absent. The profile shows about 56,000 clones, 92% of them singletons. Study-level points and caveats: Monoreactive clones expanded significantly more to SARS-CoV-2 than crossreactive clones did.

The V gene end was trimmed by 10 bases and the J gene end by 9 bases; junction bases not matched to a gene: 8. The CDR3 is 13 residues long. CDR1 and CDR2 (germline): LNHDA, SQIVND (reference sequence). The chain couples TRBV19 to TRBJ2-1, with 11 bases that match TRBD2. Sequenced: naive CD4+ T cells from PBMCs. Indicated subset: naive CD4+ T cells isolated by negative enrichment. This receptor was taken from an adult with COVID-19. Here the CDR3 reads CATSLAGVGEQFF. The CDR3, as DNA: TGTGCCACCTCACTAGCGGGAGTAGGTGAGCAGTTCTTC.